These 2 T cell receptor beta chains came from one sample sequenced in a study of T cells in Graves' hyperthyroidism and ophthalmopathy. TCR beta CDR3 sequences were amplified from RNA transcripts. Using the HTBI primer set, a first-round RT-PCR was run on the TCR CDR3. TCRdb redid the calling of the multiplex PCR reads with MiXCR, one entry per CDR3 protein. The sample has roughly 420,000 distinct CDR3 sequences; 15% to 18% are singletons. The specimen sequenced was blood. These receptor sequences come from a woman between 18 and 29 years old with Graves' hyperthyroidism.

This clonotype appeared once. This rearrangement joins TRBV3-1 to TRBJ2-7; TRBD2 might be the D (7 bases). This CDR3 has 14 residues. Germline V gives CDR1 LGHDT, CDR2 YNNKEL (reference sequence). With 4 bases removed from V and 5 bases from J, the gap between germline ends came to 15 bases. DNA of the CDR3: TGTGCCAGCAGCCGGCTAGGGGGGGGAGACGAGCAGTACTTC. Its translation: CASSRLGGGDEQYF.

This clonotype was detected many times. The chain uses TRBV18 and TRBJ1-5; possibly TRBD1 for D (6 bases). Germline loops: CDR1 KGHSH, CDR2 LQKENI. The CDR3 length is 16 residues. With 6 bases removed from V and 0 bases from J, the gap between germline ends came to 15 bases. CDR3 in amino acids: CASSPQGPDSNQPQHF. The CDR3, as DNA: TGTGCCAGCTCGCCCCAGGGGCCTGATAGCAATCAGCCCCAGCATTTT. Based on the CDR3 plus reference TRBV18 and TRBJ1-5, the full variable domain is NAGVMQNPRHLVRRRGQEARLRCSPMKGHSHVYWYRQLPEEGLKFMVYLQKENIIDESGMPKERFSAEFPKEGPSILRIQQVVRGDSAAYFCASSPQGPDSNQPQHFGDGTRLSIL.